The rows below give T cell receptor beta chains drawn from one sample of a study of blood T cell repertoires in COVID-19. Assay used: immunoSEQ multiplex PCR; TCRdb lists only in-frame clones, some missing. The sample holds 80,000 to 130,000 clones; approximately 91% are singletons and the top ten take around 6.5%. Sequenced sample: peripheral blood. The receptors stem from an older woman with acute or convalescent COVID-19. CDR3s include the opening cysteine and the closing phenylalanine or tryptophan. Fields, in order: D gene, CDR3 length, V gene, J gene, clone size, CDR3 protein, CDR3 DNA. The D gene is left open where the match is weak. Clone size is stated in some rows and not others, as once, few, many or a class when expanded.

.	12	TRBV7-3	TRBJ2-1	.	CASSFSLEEQFF	TGTGCCAGCAGCTTCAGTCTAGAAGAGCAGTTCTTC
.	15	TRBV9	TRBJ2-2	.	CASSVSAVNTGELFF	TGTGCCAGCAGCGTTTCAGCGGTCAACACCGGGGAGCTGTTTTTT
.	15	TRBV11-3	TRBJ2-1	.	CASSPLTGNYNEQFF	TGTGCCAGCAGCCCGTTGACAGGCAACTACAATGAGCAGTTCTTC
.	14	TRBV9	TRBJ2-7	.	CASSVATGPNEQYF	TGTGCCAGCAGCGTAGCTACAGGGCCCAACGAGCAGTACTTC
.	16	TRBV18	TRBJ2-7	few	CASSPLSGFSSYEQYF	TGTGCCAGCTCACCACTTTCAGGGTTTAGCTCCTACGAGCAGTACTTC
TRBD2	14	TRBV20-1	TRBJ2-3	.	CSASPSGGPNTQYF	TGCAGTGCTAGTCCCAGCGGGGGACCCAATACGCAGTATTTT
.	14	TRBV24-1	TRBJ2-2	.	CATRGQEGTGELFF	TGTGCCACCCGAGGACAGGAGGGCACCGGGGAGCTGTTTTTT
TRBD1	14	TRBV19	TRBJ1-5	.	CASSGQGDDQPQHF	TGTGCCAGTAGCGGACAGGGTGACGATCAGCCCCAGCATTTT
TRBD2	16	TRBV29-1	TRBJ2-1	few	CSVKQRDALWGDEQFF	TGCAGCGTCAAACAGCGGGACGCTTTATGGGGCGATGAGCAGTTCTTC
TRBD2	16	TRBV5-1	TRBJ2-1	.	CASSLTATSGNNEQFF	TGCGCCAGCAGCTTGACGGCGACTAGCGGGAACAATGAGCAGTTCTTC
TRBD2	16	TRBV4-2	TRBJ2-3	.	CASSQQLAGNTDTQYF	TGTGCCAGCAGCCAACAACTAGCGGGAAACACAGATACGCAGTATTTT
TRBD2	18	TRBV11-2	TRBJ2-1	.	CASSLLTSGLSSYNEQFF	TGTGCCAGCAGCTTATTAACTAGCGGGTTGAGCTCCTACAATGAGCAGTTCTTC
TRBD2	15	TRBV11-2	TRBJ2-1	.	CASSLSGRGNNEQFF	TGTGCCAGCAGCTTAAGCGGGAGGGGGAACAATGAGCAGTTCTTC
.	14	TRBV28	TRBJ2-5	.	CASSPDWKRPAQYF	TGTGCCAGCAGCCCAGACTGGAAGAGACCGGCCCAGTACTTC
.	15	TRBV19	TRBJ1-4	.	CASSRGPREDEKLFF	TGTGCCAGTAGTAGGGGCCCCCGGGAGGATGAAAAACTGTTTTTT
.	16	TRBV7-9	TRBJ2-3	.	CASSSGLQGPTDTQYF	TGTGCCAGCAGCTCAGGGCTACAGGGACCCACAGATACGCAGTATTTT
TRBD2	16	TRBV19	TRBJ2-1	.	CASSSSGSPPYNEQFF	TGTGCCAGTAGTAGTAGCGGGAGCCCCCCCTACAATGAGCAGTTCTTC
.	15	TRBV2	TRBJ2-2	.	CASSELIAGSGELFF	TGTGCCAGCAGTGAATTGATTGCGGGTTCCGGGGAGCTGTTTTTT
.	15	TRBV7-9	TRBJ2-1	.	CASSSPRTLYNEQFF	TGTGCCAGCAGCTCTCCCAGGACTTTATACAATGAGCAGTTCTTC
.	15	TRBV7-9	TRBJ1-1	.	CASSLAQVMNTEAFF	TGTGCCAGCAGCTTAGCTCAGGTTATGAACACTGAAGCTTTCTTT
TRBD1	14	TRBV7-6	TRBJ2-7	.	CASSVDRASYEQYF	TGTGCCAGCAGCGTGGACAGGGCCTCCTACGAGCAGTACTTC
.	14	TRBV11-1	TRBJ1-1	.	CASSSDRTNTEAFF	TGTGCCAGCAGCTCCGACAGGACGAACACTGAAGCTTTCTTT
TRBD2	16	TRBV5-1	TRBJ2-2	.	CASSWGTSGYTGELFF	TGCGCCAGCAGCTGGGGGACTAGCGGCTACACCGGGGAGCTGTTTTTT
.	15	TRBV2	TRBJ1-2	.	CASSALGSTGDGYTF	TGTGCCAGCAGTGCCCTTGGGTCGACAGGAGATGGCTACACCTTC
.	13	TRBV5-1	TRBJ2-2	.	CASGTPNTGELFF	TGCGCCAGCGGGACTCCAAACACCGGGGAGCTGTTTTTT
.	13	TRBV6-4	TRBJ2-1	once	CASSLGRGREQFF	TGTGCCAGCAGCCTGGGCAGGGGGAGGGAGCAGTTCTTC
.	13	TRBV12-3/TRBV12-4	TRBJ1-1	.	CASSLGADTEAFF	TGTGCCAGCAGTTTAGGAGCGGACACTGAAGCTTTCTTT
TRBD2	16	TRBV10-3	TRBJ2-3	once	CAIMRTSGRKGDTQYF	TGTGCCATCATGCGGACTAGCGGGAGGAAAGGGGATACGCAGTATTTT
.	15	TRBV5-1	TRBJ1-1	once	CASSPRDNVRTEAFF	TGCGCCAGCAGCCCCCGGGACAACGTAAGGACTGAAGCTTTCTTT
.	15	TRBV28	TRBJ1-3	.	CASRGGASSGNTIYF	TGTGCCAGCAGGGGGGGAGCAAGCTCTGGAAACACCATATATTTT
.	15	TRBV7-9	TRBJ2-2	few	CASTEGTGDTGELFF	TGTGCCAGCACCGAAGGGACGGGAGATACCGGGGAGCTGTTTTTT
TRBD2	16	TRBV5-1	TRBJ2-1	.	CASSLALAASYNEQFF	TGCGCCAGCAGCTTGGCTCTAGCGGCTTCCTACAATGAGCAGTTCTTC
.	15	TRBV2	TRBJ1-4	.	CASSPRGSANEKLFF	TGTGCCAGCAGCCCCCGGGGGAGCGCAAATGAAAAACTGTTTTTT
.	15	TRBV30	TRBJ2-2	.	CAWRKVAANTGELFF	TGTGCCTGGAGAAAGGTAGCGGCGAACACCGGGGAGCTGTTTTTT
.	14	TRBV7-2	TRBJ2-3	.	CASSPAGFKYTQYF	TGTGCCAGCAGCCCCGCTGGCTTCAAGTATACGCAGTATTTT
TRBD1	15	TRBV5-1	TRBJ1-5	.	CASSLGTGSHQPQHF	TGCGCCAGCAGCTTGGGGACAGGGTCCCATCAGCCCCAGCATTTT
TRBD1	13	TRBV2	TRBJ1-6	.	CASKTGTNSPLHF	TGTGCCAGCAAGACAGGGACCAATTCACCCCTCCACTTT
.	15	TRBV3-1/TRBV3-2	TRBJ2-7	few	CASSQERAGAGEQYF	TGTGCCAGCAGCCAAGAAAGAGCTGGGGCGGGGGAGCAGTACTTC
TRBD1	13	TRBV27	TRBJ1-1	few	CASSSLRTGKAFF	TGTGCCAGCAGTTCCCTACGGACAGGGAAAGCTTTCTTT
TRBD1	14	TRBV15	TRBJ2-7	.	CATSNGQGAYEQYF	TGTGCCACCAGCAATGGTCAGGGGGCTTACGAGCAGTACTTC
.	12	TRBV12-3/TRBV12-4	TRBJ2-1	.	CASSLGDTPPFF	TGTGCCAGCAGTTTAGGGGACACCCCTCCGTTCTTC
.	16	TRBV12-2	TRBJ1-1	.	CASRLARYRENTEAFF	TGTGCAAGTCGCTTAGCGAGGTACAGGGAGAACACTGAAGCTTTCTTT
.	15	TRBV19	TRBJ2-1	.	CASSYNQRMYNEQFF	TGTGCCAGTAGCTATAACCAGCGGATGTACAATGAGCAGTTCTTC
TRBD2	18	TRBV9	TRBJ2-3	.	CASSVEDFGSGREDTQYF	TGTGCCAGCAGCGTAGAGGACTTTGGGAGCGGGAGGGAGGATACGCAGTATTTT
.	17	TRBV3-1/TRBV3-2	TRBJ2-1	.	CASSQARSGLSYNEQFF	TGTGCCAGCAGCCAAGCCCGCAGCGGGCTCTCCTACAATGAGCAGTTCTTC
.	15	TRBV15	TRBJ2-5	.	CATSRDKYPQETQYF	TGTGCCACCAGCAGAGATAAATATCCCCAAGAGACCCAGTACTTC